This TCR beta chain is from a study of glioma-infiltrating T cells after dendritic cell vaccination (dated by TCRdb to between 2015 and 2016). Concerning the study at large: The cohort included around 15 glioblastoma patients drawn from Phase I and II dendritic cell vaccination trials, of whom 9 were newly diagnosed and 6 had recurrent disease. Between about 2002 and 2013, the patients were given dendritic cell vaccination pulsed with autologous tumor lysate. To make the vaccine, monocyte-derived dendritic cells were cultured for 7 to 8 days with IL-4 and GM-CSF and then pulsed overnight with autologous tumor lysate. Each patient got three intradermal injections of the dendritic cell vaccine, spaced at biweekly intervals, in the arm below the axilla. In glioblastoma patients vaccinated with dendritic cells, deep sequencing of TCR beta CDR3 regions served to measure the amount of tumor-infiltrating lymphocytes and to compare repertoires between tumor and blood. Survival after dendritic cell vaccination was correlated with TCR sequencing metrics, such as TIL content and the overlap between tumor and blood repertoires. Overall study outcomes, separate from this receptor: No direct relationship between TCR clonality and survival was found, suggesting a diverse polyclonal response may matter. The response model built on TCR overlap across three groups was characterized as speculative, with prospective validation still needed. Longer time to progression and overall survival after dendritic cell vaccination were predicted by higher estimated pretreatment TIL content. The cohort was small and heterogeneous, only a few patients had full blood and tumor sets, and even fewer had initial-recurrent tumor pairs.

To be selected, patients needed enough residual fresh-frozen tumor tissue and more than two years of available survival data. Molecular status otherwise varied across the glioblastoma patients, but none of them carried an isocitrate dehydrogenase mutation. PBMC were collected before vaccination, two weeks after the third vaccination, and at tumor progression if progression occurred. The Qiagen DNeasy Blood extraction Kit was used to extract genomic DNA. V is pared back by 0 bases and J by 9 bases, with 12 bases lying between the germline termini. The CDR3 measures 13 amino acids from cysteine to phenylalanine. Only the CDR3 portion is preserved as DNA: 39 bases, with reading frame beginning at the first base. The CDR1 and CDR2 encoded by the germline V gene (reference sequence) are SEHNR and FQNEAQ. Note on this clone: It has no known antigen specificity. No per-base quality is available; no much larger clone lies one base away.

Using the immunoSEQ assay, TCRB CDR3 regions were amplified from approximately 1.9 micrograms of genomic DNA, or from all available DNA when less than that was on hand. Multiplex PCR used 60 forward primers for TCR V beta segments and 13 reverse primers for J beta segments. To estimate the number of reads per starting template, synthetic control templates were added to each sample at limiting dilution. Sequencing produced 87 bp reads on the Illumina HiSeq System. Per the source publication's procedure: To remove PCR and sequencing errors, closely related sequences were merged with a nearest neighbor algorithm. TCR overlap was defined as the percentage of unique tumor TCR beta sequences that were also present in the same patient's peripheral blood. Here the immuneACCESS table is served through TCRdb, limited to in-frame sequences with V and J called. Missing clones are a known gap in these copies; in checked studies unresolved V genes cover under half, and the rest lacks a known reason. V, J and clone size are those of that table, while D and trimming were read from the DNA. Within this sample are over 55,000 clones, with 65% to 90% of them counted one time only. The top ten clonotypes cover approximately 7.9% of the sample.

This chain joins TRBV7-9 to TRBJ2-7; 5 matching bases give a weak D call of TRBD2. The sample consisted of blood, taken before dendritic cell vaccination. The receptor was derived from a human donor with glioblastoma. Read as DNA, the sequence is TGTGCCAGCAGCTTAGCAGCGGTTCAGGTGCAGTACTTC. It translates to CASSLAAVQVQYF.